The clone carrying this TCR beta chain has a single count. Its antigen is unknown. Profiling relied on immunoSEQ multiplex PCR, and the TCRdb table lists in-frame clones only, not all of them. The data contain about 60,000 clones, around 96% of them seen just once; the ten biggest clones take up around 0.9%. This entry comes from a study of cytomegalovirus exposure and HLA in healthy donors. Study-level results: TCR sequences were mostly rare, though some public TCRs occurred in many donors. Cytomegalovirus status, reportedly, was diagnosed with high specificity and sensitivity by the classifier. In vitro testing confirmed a few CMV-associated chains as specific for CMV antigens.

V was shortened by 6 bases and J by 0 bases, with 9 bases between the two germline ends. There are 14 residues in the CDR3. The germline gives CDR1 SGHAT, CDR2 FQNNGV. The donors were members of the roughly 130-subject validation cohort (separate from the roughly 670-subject first cohort). The sequenced material came from PBMCs. The chain carries TRBV11-2 and TRBJ2-1; possible D gene TRBD2, 6 bases. The TCR was taken from a young man in good health and CMV-seronegative. The CDR3, as DNA: TGTGCCAGCAGAGCGGGCAGCTCCTACAATGAGCAGTTCTTC. It encodes CASRAGSSYNEQFF.